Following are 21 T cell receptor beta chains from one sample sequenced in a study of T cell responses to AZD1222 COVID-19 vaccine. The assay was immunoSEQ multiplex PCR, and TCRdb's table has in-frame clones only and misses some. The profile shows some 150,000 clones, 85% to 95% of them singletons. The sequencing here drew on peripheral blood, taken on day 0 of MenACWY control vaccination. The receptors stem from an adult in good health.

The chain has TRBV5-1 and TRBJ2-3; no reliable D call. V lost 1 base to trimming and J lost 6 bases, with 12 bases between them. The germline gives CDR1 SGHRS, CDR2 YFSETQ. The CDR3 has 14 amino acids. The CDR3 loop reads CASSLIVARDTQYF. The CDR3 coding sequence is TGCGCCAGCAGCTTGATCGTTGCGCGGGATACGCAGTATTTT.

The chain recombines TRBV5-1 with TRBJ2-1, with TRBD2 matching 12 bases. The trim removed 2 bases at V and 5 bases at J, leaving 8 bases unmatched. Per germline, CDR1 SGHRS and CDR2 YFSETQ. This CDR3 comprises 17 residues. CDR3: CASSFFRTSGVDNEQFF. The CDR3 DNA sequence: TGCGCCAGCAGCTTCTTCCGGACTAGCGGGGTGGACAATGAGCAGTTCTTC.

CDR3 region: CASIQDRRTNYGYTF. CDR3 in DNA: TGTGCCAGTATCCAGGACAGACGGACTAACTATGGCTACACCTTC. The V gene is TRBV19, the J gene TRBJ1-2, with D possibly matching TRBD1 (6 bases). The CDR3 totals 15 residues. Germline CDR1 reads LNHDA; CDR2 reads SQIVND (reference sequence). V gave up 7 bases and J gave up 0 bases, with 15 bases separating them. Together with reference TRBV19 and TRBJ1-2, the CDR3 gives the full variable domain: DGGITQSPKYLFRKEGQNVTLSCEQNLNHDAMYWYRQDPGQGLRLIYYSQIVNDFQKGDIAEGYSVSREKKESFPLTVTSAQKNPTAFYLCASIQDRRTNYGYTFGSGTRLTVV.

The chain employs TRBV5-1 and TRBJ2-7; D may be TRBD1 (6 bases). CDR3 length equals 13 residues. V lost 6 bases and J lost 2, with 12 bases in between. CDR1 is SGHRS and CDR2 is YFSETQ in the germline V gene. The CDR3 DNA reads TGCGCCAGCAACCGGGACACCGCCTACGAGCAGTACTTC. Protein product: CASNRDTAYEQYF.

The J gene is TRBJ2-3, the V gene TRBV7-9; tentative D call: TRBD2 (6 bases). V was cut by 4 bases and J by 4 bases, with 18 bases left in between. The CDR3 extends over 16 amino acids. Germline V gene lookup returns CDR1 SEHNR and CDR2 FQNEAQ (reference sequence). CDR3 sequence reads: CASSSMGLATADTQYF. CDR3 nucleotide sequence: TGTGCCAGCAGCTCTATGGGGCTAGCGACCGCAGATACGCAGTATTTT.

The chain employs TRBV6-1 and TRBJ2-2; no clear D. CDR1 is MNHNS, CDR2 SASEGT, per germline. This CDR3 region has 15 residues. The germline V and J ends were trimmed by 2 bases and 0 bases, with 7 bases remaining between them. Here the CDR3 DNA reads TGTGCCAGCAGTGAAATCGTCACGAACACCGGGGAGCTGTTTTTT. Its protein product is CASSEIVTNTGELFF.

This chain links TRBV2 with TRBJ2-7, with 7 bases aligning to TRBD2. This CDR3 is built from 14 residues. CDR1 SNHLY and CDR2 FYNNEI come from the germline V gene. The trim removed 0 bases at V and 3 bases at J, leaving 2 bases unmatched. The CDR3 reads CASSEAPGGYEQYF. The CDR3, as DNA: TGTGCCAGCAGTGAAGCCCCGGGAGGCTACGAGCAGTACTTC.

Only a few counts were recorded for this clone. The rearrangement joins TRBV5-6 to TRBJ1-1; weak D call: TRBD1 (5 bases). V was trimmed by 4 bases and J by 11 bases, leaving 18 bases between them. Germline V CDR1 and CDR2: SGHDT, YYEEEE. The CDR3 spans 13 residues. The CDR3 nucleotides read TGTGCCAGCAGCCCCGGGACTCTGGGTGGGGCTTTCTTT. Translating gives CASSPGTLGGAFF.

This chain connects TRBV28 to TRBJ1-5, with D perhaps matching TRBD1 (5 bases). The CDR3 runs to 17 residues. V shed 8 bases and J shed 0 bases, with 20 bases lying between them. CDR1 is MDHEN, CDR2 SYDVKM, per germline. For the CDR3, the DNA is TGTGCCAGCGGACTATTTCTCAGGGAGTATAGCAATCAGCCCCAGCATTTT. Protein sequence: CASGLFLREYSNQPQHF.

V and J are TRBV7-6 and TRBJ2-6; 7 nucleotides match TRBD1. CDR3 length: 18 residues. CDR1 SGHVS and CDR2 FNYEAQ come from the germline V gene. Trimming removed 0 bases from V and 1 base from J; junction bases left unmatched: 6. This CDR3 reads CASSLARGLISGANVLTF. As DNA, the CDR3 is TGTGCCAGCAGCTTAGCGAGGGGGCTAATATCTGGGGCCAACGTCCTGACTTTC.

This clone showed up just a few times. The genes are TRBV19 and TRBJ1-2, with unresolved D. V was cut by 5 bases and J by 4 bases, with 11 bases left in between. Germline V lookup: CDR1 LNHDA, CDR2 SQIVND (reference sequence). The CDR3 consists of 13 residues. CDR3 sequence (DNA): TGTGCCAGTAGTCCCCGGGCCGCCTATGGCTACACCTTC. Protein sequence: CASSPRAAYGYTF. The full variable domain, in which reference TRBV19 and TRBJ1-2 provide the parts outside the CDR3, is DGGITQSPKYLFRKEGQNVTLSCEQNLNHDAMYWYRQDPGQGLRLIYYSQIVNDFQKGDIAEGYSVSREKKESFPLTVTSAQKNPTAFYLCASSPRAAYGYTFGSGTRLTVV.

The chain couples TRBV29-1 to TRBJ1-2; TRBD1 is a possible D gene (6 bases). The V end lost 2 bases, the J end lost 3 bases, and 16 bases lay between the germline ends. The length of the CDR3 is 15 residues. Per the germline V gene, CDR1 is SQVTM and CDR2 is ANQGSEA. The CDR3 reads CSVERRGGYDYGYTF. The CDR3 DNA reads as TGCAGCGTTGAAAGAAGAGGGGGGTACGACTATGGCTACACCTTC.

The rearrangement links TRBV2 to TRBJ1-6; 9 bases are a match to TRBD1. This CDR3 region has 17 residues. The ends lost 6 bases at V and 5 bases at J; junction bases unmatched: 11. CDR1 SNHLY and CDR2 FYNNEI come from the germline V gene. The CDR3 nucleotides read TGTGCCAGCAGCTACGTTTTAGGACAGGGGAATAATTCACCCCTCCACTTT. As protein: CASSYVLGQGNNSPLHF. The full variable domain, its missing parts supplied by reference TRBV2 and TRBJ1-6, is EPEVTQTPSHQVTQMGQEVILRCVPISNHLYFYWYRQILGQKVEFLVSFYNNEISEKSEIFDDQFSVERPDGSNFTLKIRSTKLEDSAMYFCASSYVLGQGNNSPLHFGNGTRLTVT.

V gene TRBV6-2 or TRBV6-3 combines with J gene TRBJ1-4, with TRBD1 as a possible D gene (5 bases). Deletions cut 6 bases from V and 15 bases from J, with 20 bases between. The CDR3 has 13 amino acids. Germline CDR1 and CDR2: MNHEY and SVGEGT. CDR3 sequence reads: CASSEKDTEGVFF. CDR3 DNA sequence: TGTGCCAGCAGCGAAAAGGACACCGAAGGAGTGTTTTTT.

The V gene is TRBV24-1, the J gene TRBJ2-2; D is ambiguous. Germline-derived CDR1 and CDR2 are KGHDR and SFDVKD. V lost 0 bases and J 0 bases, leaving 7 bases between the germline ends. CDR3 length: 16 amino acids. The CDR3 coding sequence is TGTGCCACCAGTGATTTGAGCAGCTCGAACACCGGGGAGCTGTTTTTT. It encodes CATSDLSSSNTGELFF.

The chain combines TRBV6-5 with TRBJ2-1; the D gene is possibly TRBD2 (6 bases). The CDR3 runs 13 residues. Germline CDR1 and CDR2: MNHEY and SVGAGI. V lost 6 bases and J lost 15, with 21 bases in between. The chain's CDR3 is CASSPIMKAGSFF. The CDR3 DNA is TGTGCCAGCAGCCCGATCATGAAGGCGGGGTCGTTCTTC.

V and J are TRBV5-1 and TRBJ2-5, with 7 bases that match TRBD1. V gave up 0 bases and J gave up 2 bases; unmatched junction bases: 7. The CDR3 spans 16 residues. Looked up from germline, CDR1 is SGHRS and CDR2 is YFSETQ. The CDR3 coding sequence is TGCGCCAGCAGCTTGGGGGGGACAGCCGAGCAAGAGACCCAGTACTTC. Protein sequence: CASSLGGTAEQETQYF.

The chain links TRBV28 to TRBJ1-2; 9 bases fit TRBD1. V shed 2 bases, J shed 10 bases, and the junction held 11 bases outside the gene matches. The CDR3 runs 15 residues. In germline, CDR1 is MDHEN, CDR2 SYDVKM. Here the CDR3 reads CASSLVGDRGIFYTF. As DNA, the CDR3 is TGTGCCAGCAGTTTAGTGGGCGACAGGGGGATTTTCTACACCTTC.

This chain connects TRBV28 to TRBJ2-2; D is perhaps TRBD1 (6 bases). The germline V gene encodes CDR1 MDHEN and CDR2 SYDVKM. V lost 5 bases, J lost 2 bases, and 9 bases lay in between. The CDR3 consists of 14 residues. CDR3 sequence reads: CASSEGVNTGELFF. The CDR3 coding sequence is TGTGCCAGCAGTGAGGGGGTAAACACCGGGGAGCTGTTTTTT.

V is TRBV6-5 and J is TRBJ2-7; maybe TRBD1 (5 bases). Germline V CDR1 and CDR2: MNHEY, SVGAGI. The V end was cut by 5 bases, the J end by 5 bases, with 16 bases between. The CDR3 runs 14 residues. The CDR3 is CASSLTDVYHEQYF. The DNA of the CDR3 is TGTGCCAGCAGTCTGACAGACGTCTACCACGAGCAGTACTTC.

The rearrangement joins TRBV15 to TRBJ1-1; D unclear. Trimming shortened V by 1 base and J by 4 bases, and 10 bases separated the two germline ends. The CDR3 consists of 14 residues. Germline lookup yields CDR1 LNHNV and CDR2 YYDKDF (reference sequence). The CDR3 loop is CATSRVGFGTEAFF. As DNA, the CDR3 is TGTGCCACCAGCAGAGTGGGTTTTGGCACTGAAGCTTTCTTT. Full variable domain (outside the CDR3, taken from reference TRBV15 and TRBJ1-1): DAMVIQNPRYQVTQFGKPVTLSCSQTLNHNVMYWYQQKSSQAPKLLFHYYDKDFNNEADTPDNFQSRRPNTSFCFLDIRSPGLGDTAMYLCATSRVGFGTEAFFGQGTRLTVV.